Shown below are 17 T cell receptor beta chains from a single sample sequenced in a study of T cells in Graves' hyperthyroidism and ophthalmopathy. Researchers took RNA transcripts and amplified the TCR beta CDR3 regions from them. HTBI primers drove first-round RT-PCR of the TCR CDR3. TCRdb analysed the multiplex PCR reads with MiXCR anew, one entry per CDR3 protein. The sample holds about 560,000 distinct CDR3 sequences; roughly a sixth are singletons and the top ten take more than 15%. Sequencing used blood. The receptors come from a young woman with Graves' hyperthyroidism.

The sample holds a few counts of this clonotype. The V and J genes are TRBV28 and TRBJ1-4; 7 positions agree with TRBD1. CDR3 length: 14 amino acids. The V gene's germline CDR1 is MDHEN and CDR2 SYDVKM. V lost 4 bases, J lost 5 bases, and 4 bases stayed unmatched. The DNA of the CDR3 is TGTGCCAGCAGTTCGGGACAGATAAATGAAAAACTGTTTTTT. This translates into CASSSGQINEKLFF.

A single count supports this clonotype. The V gene is TRBV28, the J gene TRBJ2-3; 15 nucleotides agree with TRBD2. V lost 3 bases, J lost 1 base, and 5 bases stayed unmatched. Germline lookup yields CDR1 MDHEN and CDR2 SYDVKM. The CDR3 covers 18 residues. In DNA, the CDR3 is TGTGCCAGCAGTTTTTGGACTAGCGGGAGGGGGGGCACAGATACGCAGTATTTT. Translated, it gives CASSFWTSGRGGTDTQYF.

Only a few counts were recorded for this clonotype. The CDR3 nucleotides read TGTGCCAGCAGTGACGGCGGGGGTAGCACAGATACGCAGTATTTT. Its protein is CASSDGGGSTDTQYF. The chain couples TRBV6-4 to TRBJ2-3; 7 bases are shared with TRBD2. Germline V gene lookup returns CDR1 MRHNA and CDR2 SNTAGT. The length of the CDR3 is 15 residues. J was trimmed by 0 bases and V by 2 bases; bases with no gene match: 2.

This clonotype was seen at least ten times. The chain uses TRBV7-2 and TRBJ2-5; the match to TRBD2 covers 9 bases. Germline V gene data show CDR1 as SGHTA and CDR2 as FQGNSA. J was trimmed by 3 bases and V by 3 bases; bases with no gene match: 11. The CDR3 covers 17 residues. CDR3 sequence reads: CASSFTHGGGAEETQYF. CDR3 nucleotide sequence: TGTGCCAGCAGCTTTACGCATGGCGGGGGGGCCGAAGAGACCCAGTACTTC.

The rearrangement joins TRBV12-3 or TRBV12-4 to TRBJ2-3; 8 bases map to TRBD1. The CDR3 totals 11 residues. J lost 9 bases, V lost 7 bases, and 3 bases had no gene match. The CDR3, as DNA: TGTGCCAGCACCCAGGGGGCGACGCAGTATTTT. It specifies CASTQGATQYF.

This clonotype was detected ten times or more. The chain uses TRBV7-3 and TRBJ2-1, with no clear D. The germline CDR1 and CDR2 sequences are SGHTA and FQGTGA. CDR3 length equals 16 residues. With 5 bases removed from V and 0 bases from J, the gap between germline ends came to 14 bases. The CDR3 region is CASSLGPPSSYNEQFF. The CDR3 DNA reads TGTGCCAGCAGCCTCGGACCGCCGAGCTCCTACAATGAGCAGTTCTTC.

The J gene is TRBJ2-1, the V gene TRBV24-1, with TRBD1 matching over 8 bases. This CDR3 contains 18 residues. V lost 4 bases, J lost 7 bases, and 17 bases stayed unmatched. Per the germline V gene, CDR1 is KGHDR and CDR2 is SFDVKD. The CDR3 nucleotides read TGTGCCACCAGTGAACCAACCACCGGACAGGGTGGCGGGAATGAGCAGTTCTTC. Translating it yields CATSEPTTGQGGGNEQFF.

In its sample, this clonotype was seen a few times. The chain combines TRBV27 with TRBJ1-6; unclear D gene. The CDR3 is 15 residues long. Germline CDR1 reads MNHEY; CDR2 reads SMNVEV (reference sequence). Trimming took off 5 bases at V and 0 bases at J, with 8 bases between the two ends. Here the CDR3 DNA reads TGTGCCAGCAGTACGGAAGGCTCCTATAATTCACCCCTCCACTTT. Translating it yields CASSTEGSYNSPLHF.

This clonotype was picked up a small number of times. The genes are TRBV9 and TRBJ2-5; either TRBD1 or TRBD2 may supply D (6 bases each). Trimming stripped 4 bases from V and 2 bases from J, with 12 bases between. Per germline, CDR1 SGDLS and CDR2 YYNGEE. This CDR3 has 14 residues. CDR3 DNA: TGTGCCAGCAGCCCAAGGGGGGATCAAGAGACCCAGTACTTC. Protein product: CASSPRGDQETQYF.

There are a few counts of this clonotype. A much larger clonotype is one base distant, so this may be a read error. The V and J genes are TRBV20-1 and TRBJ1-5; D unresolved. CDR3 size: 12 residues. V shed 0 bases and J shed 15 bases, with 15 bases lying between them. CDR1 and CDR2 (germline): DFQATT, SNEGSKA (reference sequence). CDR3 DNA sequence: TGCAGTGCTAGAGATCCGGCGCAGGCCCGGCATTTT. Translation gives CSARDPAQARHF.

Notes on this clonotype: A junction end diverges from the germline sequence, so it may reflect a read error. The gene calls are TRBV6-5 and TRBJ1-5; D possibly corresponds to TRBD1 (6 bases). Germline assignment: CDR1 MNHEY and CDR2 SVGAGI. This CDR3 has 14 residues. The CDR3 nucleotides are TGTGCCACCAGTAACAGGGCTCGCAATCAGCCCCAGCATTTT. Protein product: CATSNRARNQPQHF.

This clonotype was detected many times. The chain couples TRBV4-3 to TRBJ2-1; no firm D call. The CDR3 runs 15 residues. V was clipped by 1 base and J by 4 bases, with 11 bases between them. Per the germline V gene, CDR1 is LGHNA and CDR2 is YSLEER. This CDR3 is CASSQGYGDYNEQFF. The DNA of the CDR3 is TGCGCCAGCAGCCAAGGATACGGCGATTACAATGAGCAGTTCTTC.

Only a few counts were recorded for this clonotype. This chain's CDR3 is CASSQEGTGISYEQYF. The DNA for the CDR3 is TGTGCCAGCAGTCAAGAAGGGACAGGGATCTCCTACGAGCAGTACTTC. The chain joins TRBV27 to TRBJ2-7; 9 bases line up with TRBD1. Unmatched junction bases numbered 8, after V lost 5 bases and J lost 0 bases. CDR1 is MNHEY, CDR2 SMNVEV, per germline (reference sequence). CDR3 length: 16 residues.

This chain joins TRBV20-1 and TRBJ2-2; D not certain. Germline V gene data show CDR1 as DFQATT and CDR2 as SNEGSKA (reference sequence). The CDR3 is 12 amino acids. V was shortened by 3 bases and J by 7 bases, with 9 bases between the two germline ends. The DNA of the CDR3 is TGCAGTGCTAGCGGATTAGTCGGGGAGCTGTTTTTT. Protein sequence: CSASGLVGELFF.

V gene TRBV5-1 combines with J gene TRBJ2-1; D is perhaps TRBD1 (6 bases). The CDR3 length is 19 residues. With 4 bases removed from V and 12 bases from J, the gap between germline ends came to 35 bases. Germline V lookup: CDR1 SGHRS, CDR2 YFSETQ. CDR3 in DNA: TGCGCCAGCAGCCAACCTCGGGGACAAATTTCCACCCTTACAATGAGGCAGTTCTTC. Its translation is CASSQPRGQISTLTMRQFF.

This clonotype was recorded a few times. The CDR3 spells CASSFRTGGLTDTQYF. The CDR3, as DNA: TGTGCCAGCAGCTTTCGAACAGGGGGCTTGACAGATACGCAGTATTTT. The V call is TRBV5-5, the J call TRBJ2-3; 9 nucleotides match TRBD1. This CDR3 spans 16 amino acids. The trim removed 2 bases at V and 3 bases at J, leaving 7 bases unmatched. CDR1 SGHKS and CDR2 YYEKEE come from the germline V gene (reference sequence).

This clonotype appeared many times. The chain carries TRBV24-1 and TRBJ2-1; D remains unclear. Trimming stripped 5 bases from V and 1 base from J, with 17 bases between. Germline V CDR1 and CDR2: KGHDR, SFDVKD. The CDR3 totals 17 residues. The CDR3 sequence: CATSALDPKGSYNEQFF. The CDR3 DNA reads TGTGCCACCAGTGCCCTGGACCCTAAAGGGTCCTACAATGAGCAGTTCTTC.